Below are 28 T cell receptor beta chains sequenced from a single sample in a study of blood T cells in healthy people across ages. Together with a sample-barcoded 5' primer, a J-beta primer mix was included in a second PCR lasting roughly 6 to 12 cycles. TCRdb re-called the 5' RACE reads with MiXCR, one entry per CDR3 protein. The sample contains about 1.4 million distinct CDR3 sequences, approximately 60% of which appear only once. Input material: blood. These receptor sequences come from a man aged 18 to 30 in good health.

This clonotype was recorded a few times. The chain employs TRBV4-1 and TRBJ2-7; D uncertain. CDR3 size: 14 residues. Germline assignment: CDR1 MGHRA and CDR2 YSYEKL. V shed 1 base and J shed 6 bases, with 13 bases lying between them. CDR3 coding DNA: TGCGCCAGCAGCCAAGTAGTACCGACCGGCGAGCAGTACTTC. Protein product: CASSQVVPTGEQYF.

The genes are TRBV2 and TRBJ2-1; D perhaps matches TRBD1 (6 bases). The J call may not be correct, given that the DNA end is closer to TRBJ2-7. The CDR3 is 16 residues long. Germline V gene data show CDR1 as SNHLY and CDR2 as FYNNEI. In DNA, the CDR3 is TGTGCCAGCAGGACGGACAGTTCGAGCTCCTACAATGAGCAGTACTTC. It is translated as CASRTDSSSSYNEQYF.

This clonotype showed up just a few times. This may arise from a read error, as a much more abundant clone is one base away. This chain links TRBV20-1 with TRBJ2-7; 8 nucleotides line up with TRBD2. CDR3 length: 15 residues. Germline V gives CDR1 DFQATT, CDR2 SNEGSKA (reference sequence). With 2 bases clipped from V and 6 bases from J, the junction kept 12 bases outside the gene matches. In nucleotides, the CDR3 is TGCAGTGCTAGATCCCGGGGACTAGAAAGTTCCGAGCAGTACTTC. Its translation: CSARSRGLESSEQYF.

CDR3 in DNA: TGTGCCAGCAGCTTACTTCCGACAACTAATGAAAAACTGTTTTTT. Translation gives CASSLLPTTNEKLFF. V usage is TRBV7-8 and J usage is TRBJ1-4; D not resolved. The CDR3 covers 15 residues. From germline, CDR1 is SGHVS and CDR2 FQNEAQ. V lost 2 bases, J lost 0 bases, and 7 bases lay in between. Full variable domain (outside the CDR3, taken from reference TRBV7-8 and TRBJ1-4): GAGVSQSPRYKVAKRGQDVALRCDPISGHVSLFWYQQALGQGPEFLTYFQNEAQLDKSGLPSDRFFAERPEGSVSTLKIQRTQQEDSAVYLCASSLLPTTNEKLFFGSGTQLSVL.

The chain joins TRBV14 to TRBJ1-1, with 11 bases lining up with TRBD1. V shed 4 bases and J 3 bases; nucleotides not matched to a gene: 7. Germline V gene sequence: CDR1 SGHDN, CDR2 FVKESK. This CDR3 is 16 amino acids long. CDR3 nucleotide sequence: TGTGCCAGCAGCCGAGGACAGGGGGCAAAGTACACTGAAGCTTTCTTT. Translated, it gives CASSRGQGAKYTEAFF.

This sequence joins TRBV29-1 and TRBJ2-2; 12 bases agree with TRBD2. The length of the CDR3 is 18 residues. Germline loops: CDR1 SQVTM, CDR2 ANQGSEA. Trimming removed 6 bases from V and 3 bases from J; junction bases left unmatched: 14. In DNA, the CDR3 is TGCAGCGTCGGGGGACAGCTGACTAGCGGGAGTGACACCGGGGAGCTGTTTTTT. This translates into CSVGGQLTSGSDTGELFF.

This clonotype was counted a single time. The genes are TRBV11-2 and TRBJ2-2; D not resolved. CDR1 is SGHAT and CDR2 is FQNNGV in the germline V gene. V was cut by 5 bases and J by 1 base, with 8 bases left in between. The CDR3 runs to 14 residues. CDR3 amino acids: CASSLKMNTGELFF. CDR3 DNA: TGTGCCAGCAGCCTTAAGATGAACACCGGGGAGCTGTTTTTT.

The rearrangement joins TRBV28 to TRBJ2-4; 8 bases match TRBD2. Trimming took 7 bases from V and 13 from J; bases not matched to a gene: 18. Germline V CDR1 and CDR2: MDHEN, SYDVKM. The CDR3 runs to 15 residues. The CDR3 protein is CASTFAGGVVFEQYF. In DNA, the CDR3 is TGTGCCAGCACTTTCGCCGGGGGGGTAGTTTTTGAGCAGTACTTC.

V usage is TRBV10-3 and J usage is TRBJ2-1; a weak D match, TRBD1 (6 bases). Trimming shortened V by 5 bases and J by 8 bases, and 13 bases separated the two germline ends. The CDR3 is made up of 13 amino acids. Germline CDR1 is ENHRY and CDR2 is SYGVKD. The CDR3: CAISRDTLDEQFF. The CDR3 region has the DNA TGTGCCATCAGTCGGGACACACTCGATGAGCAGTTCTTC.

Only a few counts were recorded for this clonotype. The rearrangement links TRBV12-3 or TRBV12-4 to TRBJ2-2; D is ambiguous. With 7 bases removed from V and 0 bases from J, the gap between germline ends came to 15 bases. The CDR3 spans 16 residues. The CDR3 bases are TGTGCCAGCACCCAAATCTCCTTACCGAACACCGGGGAGCTGTTTTTT. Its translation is CASTQISLPNTGELFF.

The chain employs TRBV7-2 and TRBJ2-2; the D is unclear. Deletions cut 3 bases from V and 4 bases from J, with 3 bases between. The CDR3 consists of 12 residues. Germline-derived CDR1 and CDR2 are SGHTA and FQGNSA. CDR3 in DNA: TGTGCCAGCAGCTTTATCACCGGGGAGCTGTTTTTT. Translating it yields CASSFITGELFF.

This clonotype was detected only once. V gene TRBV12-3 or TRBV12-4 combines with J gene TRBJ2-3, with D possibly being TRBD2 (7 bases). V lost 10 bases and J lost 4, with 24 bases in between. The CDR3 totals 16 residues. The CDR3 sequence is CATWGASGLPADTQYF. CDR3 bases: TGTGCCACCTGGGGGGCTAGCGGTCTCCCCGCAGATACGCAGTATTTT.

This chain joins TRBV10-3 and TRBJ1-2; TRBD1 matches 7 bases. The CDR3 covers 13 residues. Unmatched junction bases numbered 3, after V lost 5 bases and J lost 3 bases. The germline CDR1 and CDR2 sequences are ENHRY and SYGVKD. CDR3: CAISPTGYYGYTF. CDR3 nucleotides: TGTGCCATCAGTCCGACAGGGTACTATGGCTACACCTTC.

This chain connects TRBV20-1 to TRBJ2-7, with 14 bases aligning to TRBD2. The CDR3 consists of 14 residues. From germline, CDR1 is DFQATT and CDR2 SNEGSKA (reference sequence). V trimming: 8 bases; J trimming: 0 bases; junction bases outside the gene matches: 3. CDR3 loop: CSRLAGGGSYEQYF. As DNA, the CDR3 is TGCAGTCGACTAGCGGGGGGGGGCTCCTACGAGCAGTACTTC.

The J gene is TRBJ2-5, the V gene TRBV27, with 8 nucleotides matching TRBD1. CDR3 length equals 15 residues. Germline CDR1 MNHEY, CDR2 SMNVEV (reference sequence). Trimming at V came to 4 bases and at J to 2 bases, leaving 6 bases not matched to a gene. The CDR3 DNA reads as TGTGCCAGCAGTTATCGGACAGGGCTACAAGAGACCCAGTACTTC. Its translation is CASSYRTGLQETQYF.

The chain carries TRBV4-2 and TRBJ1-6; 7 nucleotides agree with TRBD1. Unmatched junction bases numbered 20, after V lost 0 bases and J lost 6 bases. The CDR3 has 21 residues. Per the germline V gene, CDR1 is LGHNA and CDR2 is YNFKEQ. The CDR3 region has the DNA TGTGCCAGCAGCCAAGATGTCGCGACAGGGCTGGGGCTTTTAATTAATTCACCCCTCCACTTT. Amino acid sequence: CASSQDVATGLGLLINSPLHF.

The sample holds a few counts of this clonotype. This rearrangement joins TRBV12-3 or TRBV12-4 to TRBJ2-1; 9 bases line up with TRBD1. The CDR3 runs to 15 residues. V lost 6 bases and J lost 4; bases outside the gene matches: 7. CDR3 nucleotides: TGTGCCAGCAGCGTAGGTGGACAGGGGTACAATGAGCAGTTCTTC. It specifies CASSVGGQGYNEQFF.

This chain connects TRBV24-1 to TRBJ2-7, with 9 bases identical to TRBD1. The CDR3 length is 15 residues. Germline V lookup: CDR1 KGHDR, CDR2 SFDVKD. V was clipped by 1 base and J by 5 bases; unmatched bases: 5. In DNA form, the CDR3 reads TGTGCCACCAGTGATTTCGGGACAGGGAGCGACGAGCAGTACTTC. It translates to CATSDFGTGSDEQYF.

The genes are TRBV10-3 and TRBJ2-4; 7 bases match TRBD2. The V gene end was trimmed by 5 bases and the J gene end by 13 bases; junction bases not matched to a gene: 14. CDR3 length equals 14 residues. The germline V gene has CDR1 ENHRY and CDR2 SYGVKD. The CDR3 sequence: CAISPGTNYNEQYF. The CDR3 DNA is TGTGCCATCAGTCCCGGGACTAATTACAATGAGCAGTACTTC.

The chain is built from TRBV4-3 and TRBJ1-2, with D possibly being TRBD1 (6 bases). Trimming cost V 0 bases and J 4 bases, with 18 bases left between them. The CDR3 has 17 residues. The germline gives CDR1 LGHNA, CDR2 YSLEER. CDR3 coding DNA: TGCGCCAGCAGCCAAGATCAGCTCGACAGGATAGTCTATGGCTACACCTTC. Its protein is CASSQDQLDRIVYGYTF.

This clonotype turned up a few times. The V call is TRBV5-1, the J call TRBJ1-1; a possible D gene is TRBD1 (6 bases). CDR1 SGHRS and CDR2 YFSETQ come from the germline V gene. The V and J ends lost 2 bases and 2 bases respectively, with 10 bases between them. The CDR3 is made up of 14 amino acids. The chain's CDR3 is CASSLDGTNTEAFF. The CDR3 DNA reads TGCGCCAGCAGCTTAGACGGGACAAACACTGAAGCTTTCTTT.

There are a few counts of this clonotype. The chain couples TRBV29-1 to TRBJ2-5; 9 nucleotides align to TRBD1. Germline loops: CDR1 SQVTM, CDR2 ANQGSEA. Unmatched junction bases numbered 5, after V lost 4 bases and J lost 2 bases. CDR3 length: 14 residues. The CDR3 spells CSVVWDRAQETQYF. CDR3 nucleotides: TGCAGCGTTGTATGGGACAGGGCGCAAGAGACCCAGTACTTC.

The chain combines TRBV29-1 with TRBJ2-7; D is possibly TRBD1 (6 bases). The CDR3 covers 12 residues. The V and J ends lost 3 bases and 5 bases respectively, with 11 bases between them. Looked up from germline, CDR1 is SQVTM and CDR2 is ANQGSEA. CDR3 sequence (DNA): TGCAGCGTTGATCCAGGGGAGAACGAGCAGTACTTC. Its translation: CSVDPGENEQYF.

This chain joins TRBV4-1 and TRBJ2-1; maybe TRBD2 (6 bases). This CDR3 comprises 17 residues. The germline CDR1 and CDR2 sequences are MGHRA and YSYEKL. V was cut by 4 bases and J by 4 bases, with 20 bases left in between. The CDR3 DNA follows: TGCGCCAGCAGCCCCCATGAGGACTATTCCGGGTACAATGAGCAGTTCTTC. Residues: CASSPHEDYSGYNEQFF.

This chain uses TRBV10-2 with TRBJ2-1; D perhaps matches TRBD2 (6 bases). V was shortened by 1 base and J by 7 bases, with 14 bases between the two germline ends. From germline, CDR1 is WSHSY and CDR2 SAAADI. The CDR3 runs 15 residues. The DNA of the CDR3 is TGCGCCAGCAGTGAGTGGACTACACAAGTGAATGAGCAGTTCTTC. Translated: CASSEWTTQVNEQFF.

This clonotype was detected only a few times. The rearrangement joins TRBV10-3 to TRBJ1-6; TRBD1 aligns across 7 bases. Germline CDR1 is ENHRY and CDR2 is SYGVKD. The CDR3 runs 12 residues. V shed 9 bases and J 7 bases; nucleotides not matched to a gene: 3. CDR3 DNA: TGTGCCATACAGGGACAGAATTCACCCCTCCACTTT. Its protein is CAIQGQNSPLHF.

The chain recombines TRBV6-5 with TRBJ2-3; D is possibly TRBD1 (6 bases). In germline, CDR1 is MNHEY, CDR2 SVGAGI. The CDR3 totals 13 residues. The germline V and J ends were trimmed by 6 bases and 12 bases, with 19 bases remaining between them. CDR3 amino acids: CASRRTEQETQYF. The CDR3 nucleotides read TGTGCCAGCAGAAGGACAGAGCAAGAGACCCAGTATTTT.

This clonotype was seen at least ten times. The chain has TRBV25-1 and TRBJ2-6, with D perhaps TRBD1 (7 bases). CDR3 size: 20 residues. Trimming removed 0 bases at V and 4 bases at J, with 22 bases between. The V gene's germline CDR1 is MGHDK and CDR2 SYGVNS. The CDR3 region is CASSEYNSGAGGKGANVLTF. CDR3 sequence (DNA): TGTGCCAGCAGTGAATATAATTCCGGTGCAGGGGGGAAAGGGGCCAACGTCCTGACTTTC.